Here is one T cell receptor beta chain with its context. Its antigen has not been determined. Per-base qualities were not stored, and no clone one base away is much larger. The CDR3 sequence holds 17 residues, the cysteine and phenylalanine included. Of the read, only the CDR3 DNA is kept; its 51 bases are in frame from base 1. The germline V gene gives CDR1 as SGHDT and CDR2 as YYEEEE. Trimming removed 6 bases from V and 0 bases from J, leaving 16 bases between the germline ends. These data are taken from a study of CD8+ T cells in alopecia areata (dated by TCRdb to the late 2010s). In terms of the full investigation: The treated patients, all with moderate-to-severe alopecia areata, were enrolled in an open-label pilot trial of oral tofacitinib given at 5 to 10 mg twice daily. In treated patients, disease severity was measured using the SALT score, which gives the percentage of scalp surface area affected. TCRbeta CDR3 regions were amplified by immunoSEQ multiplex PCR using 35 Vbeta forward and 13 Jbeta reverse primers. In both human patients and the C3H/HeJ mouse model, the study applied high-throughput TCRbeta sequencing to look at T cell clonal expansion in alopecia areata. RNA came from the PAXgene miRNA kit for fixed scalp, the miRNeasy kit for PBMCs, and the RNeasy kit for mouse skin. Patients received tofacitinib for 6 to 18 months and were then followed off drug for 6 months to check for delayed response and recurrence. Biopsies were taken from tofacitinib-treated patients at baseline and at 4 and 24 weeks of treatment, and a later scalp biopsy was taken in several of the tofacitinib-treated patients. In humans, TCRbeta sequencing was performed on scalp tissue and on sorted CD4+ and CD8+ peripheral blood T cells from healthy controls and from patients with patchy or totalis/universalis alopecia areata. Clonality in the scalp was compared among normal scalp (n=4), patchy alopecia areata scalp (n=8), and alopecia totalis/universalis scalp (n=8).

The research as a whole found: Lesional scalp, especially in alopecia totalis/universalis, showed higher clonality and more expanded CD8+ clones than normal scalp, suggesting antigenic drive. During tofacitinib treatment, many expanded lesional clones remained in scalp and blood, and this persistence may partly explain relapse after treatment is stopped. Because the treated cohort was small and included a single nonresponder, larger studies are needed to assess links between baseline CD8+ expansion and response. Tofacitinib significantly lowered scalp clonality and the number of expanded CD8+ clones among the top 100 scalp clones. Resident alphabeta T cells in normal human skin are also sequenced, complicating scalp TCR repertoire analysis, unlike mouse skin dominated by gammadelta T cells. TCR sequences shared between patients were less clear than in mice, possibly partly because of HLA diversity in the patient population.

Receptor amplification or capture employed the immunoSEQ multiplex PCR assay. For TCR sequencing, RNA was extracted from every sample and reverse transcribed into cDNA to serve as template. SuperScript III was used for first-strand cDNA synthesis, primed with a 2:1 mix of oligo-dT and random hexamers. Amplification bias was assessed with a synthetic immune receptor repertoire, and residual bias was removed computationally. Processing in the source paper ran as follows. Raw reads were preprocessed to remove errors, and CDR3 was defined by IMGT conventions from the conserved cysteine to phenylalanine. To get clonality, Shannon entropy was normalized by log2 of the number of productive unique TCRs and the result was subtracted from 1. CD4 or CD8 identity of scalp clones was inferred by cross-referencing scalp TCRbeta sequences with sorted blood CD4 and CD8 repertoires. TCRdb stores this immuneACCESS table with in-frame sequences only. Part of the clones is absent; in the studies checked, under half of the shortfall reflects unresolved V genes, and no reason is known for the rest. That table gives V, J and clone size, and the DNA gave D and trimming. Here the sample has nearly 95,000 clones; 60% to 80% occur a single time. The ten largest clones capture roughly a sixth of the sample.

In light of the paper, this sample's treatment or condition label describes: oral pan-JAK inhibitor, 5-10 mg twice daily. From alopecia areata patients, peripheral blood was collected along with lesional scalp punch biopsies. PBMCs were isolated by density centrifugation and stained for CD3, CD4 and CD8, and CD4+ and CD8+ T cells were sorted on a FACSAria. The rearranged chain carries TRBV5-6 and TRBJ1-6; D gene: possibly TRBD1, on 5 matching bases. Sequenced material: CD8+ T cells sorted from blood, taken at week 44, from a patient treated with tofacitinib. The clonotype originates from a human donor with alopecia areata. The CDR3 in this case is CASNQGPGSSYNSPLHF. The DNA sequence is TGTGCCAGCAACCAGGGACCGGGGAGCTCCTATAATTCACCCCTCCACTTT.